These T cell receptor beta chains were read from a single sample in a study of identical twins. In TCRdb, the 5' RACE reads were re-called with MiXCR into one record per CDR3 protein. Counted here are hundreds of thousands of distinct CDR3 sequences, approximately 13% occurring once; the ten biggest clones make up under 2%. This sample also appeared in a second study, on yellow fever vaccine responses in identical twins.

Sequencing used PBMCs. The receptors come from a woman aged 18-29 years in good health. CDR3s include the opening cysteine and the closing phenylalanine or tryptophan. A D gene is named only where the DNA matches it firmly. A row's size may be missing; if present it is once, few, many or a size class.

CDR3,DNA,D,size,V,J
CASSPRGPEQFF,TGCGCCAGCAGCCCTCGGGGTCCCGAGCAGTTCTTC,.,few,TRBV5-1,TRBJ2-1
CATSKLTGLTEAFF,TGTGCCACCAGCAAGCTGACAGGGCTAACTGAAGCTTTCTTT,TRBD1,few,TRBV15,TRBJ1-1
CASSTIAGGTSYNEQFF,TGTGCCAGCAGCACAATAGCGGGAGGGACCTCCTACAATGAGCAGTTCTTC,TRBD2,few,TRBV7-9,TRBJ2-1
CASSTKPTDTQYF,TGTGCCAGCAGCACGAAACCGACAGATACGCAGTATTTT,.,.,TRBV9,TRBJ2-3
CATTGGAGADEKLFF,TGTGCCACAACTGGGGGGGCAGGAGCGGATGAAAAACTGTTTTTT,.,few,TRBV15,TRBJ1-4
CASSSLRTSPADTQYF,TGTGCCAGCAGTTCCCTTCGGACTTCCCCAGCCGATACGCAGTATTTT,.,few,TRBV27,TRBJ2-3
CASSLRTGIDEQFF,TGTGCCAGCAGCCTACGGACAGGGATCGATGAGCAGTTCTTC,TRBD1,.,TRBV3-1,TRBJ2-1
CASSFSTRATEKLFF,TGTGCCAGCAGTTTCTCGACCAGGGCGACGGAAAAACTGTTTTTT,.,many,TRBV12-3/TRBV12-4,TRBJ1-4
CASSPRPNTGELFF,TGTGCCAGCTCACCACGTCCGAACACCGGGGAGCTGTTTTTT,.,many,TRBV18,TRBJ2-2
CASSLGRGLQETQYF,TGCGCCAGCAGCTTGGGCAGGGGCCTTCAAGAGACCCAGTACTTC,.,many,TRBV5-1,TRBJ2-5
CATSSRDYGYTF,TGTGCCACCAGCAGCAGAGACTATGGCTACACCTTC,.,few,TRBV15,TRBJ1-2
CASSFTAGVGGDTQYF,TGTGCCAGCAGCTTCACGGCGGGAGTAGGAGGAGATACGCAGTATTTT,TRBD2,.,TRBV7-8,TRBJ2-3
CASSLSGQGMNTEAFF,TGTGCCAGCAGCTTATCCGGACAGGGGATGAACACTGAAGCTTTCTTT,TRBD1,many,TRBV7-9,TRBJ1-1
CASSGDAWLEQYF,TGTGCCAGCAGTGGGGACGCCTGGCTCGAGCAGTACTTC,.,many,TRBV2,TRBJ2-7
CASSQDPTGLNSPLHF,TGCGCCAGCAGCCAAGATCCGACAGGTCTTAATTCACCCCTCCACTTT,.,few,TRBV4-1,TRBJ1-6
CSARDKGLTYNSPLHF,TGCAGTGCTAGAGATAAGGGACTTACCTATAATTCACCCCTCCACTTT,.,.,TRBV20-1,TRBJ1-6
CASSQPGLAGASYEQYF,TGTGCCAGCAGCCAACCGGGACTAGCGGGGGCCTCCTACGAGCAGTACTTC,TRBD2,.,TRBV3-1,TRBJ2-7
CATLPLGQTNNEQFF,TGTGCCACGTTACCGTTGGGACAAACAAACAATGAGCAGTTCTTC,.,many,TRBV12-3/TRBV12-4,TRBJ2-1
CSARGQRMDTQYF,TGCAGTGCTAGAGGCCAACGCATGGATACGCAGTATTTT,.,few,TRBV20-1,TRBJ2-3
CSAHRWGSYNEQFF,TGCAGTGCCCACCGGTGGGGGTCCTACAATGAGCAGTTCTTC,.,.,TRBV20-1,TRBJ2-1
CASSEWASGSYNEQFF,TGTGCCAGCAGTGAATGGGCTAGCGGGAGTTACAATGAGCAGTTCTTC,TRBD2,.,TRBV6-1,TRBJ2-1
CASSQNVLEAFF,TGTGCCAGCAGCCAAAACGTACTTGAAGCTTTCTTT,.,.,TRBV3-1,TRBJ1-1
CASSQEPQDSFLYGYTF,TGTGCCAGCAGCCAAGAACCCCAAGACAGTTTCCTCTATGGCTACACCTTC,.,.,TRBV4-2,TRBJ1-2
CSVESGEVNYNEQFF,TGCAGCGTTGAGTCAGGGGAAGTGAACTACAATGAGCAGTTCTTC,.,few,TRBV29-1,TRBJ2-1
CASSDPLAAGTDTQNF,TGTGCCAGTAGTGACCCCCTAGCGGCCGGGACAGATACGCAGAATTTT,.,.,TRBV19,TRBJ2-3
CAISESGTTSLHF,TGTGCCATCAGTGAGTCGGGGACTACCTCCCTCCACTTT,.,few,TRBV10-3,TRBJ1-6